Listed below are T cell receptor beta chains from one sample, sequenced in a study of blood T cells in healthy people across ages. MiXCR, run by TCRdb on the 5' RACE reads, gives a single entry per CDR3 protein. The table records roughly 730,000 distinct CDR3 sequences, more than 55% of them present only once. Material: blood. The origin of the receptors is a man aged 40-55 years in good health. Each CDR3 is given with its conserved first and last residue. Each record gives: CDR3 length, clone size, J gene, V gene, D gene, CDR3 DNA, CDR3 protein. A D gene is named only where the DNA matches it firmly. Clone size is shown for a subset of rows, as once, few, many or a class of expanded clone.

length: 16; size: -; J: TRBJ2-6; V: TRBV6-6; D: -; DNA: TGTGCCAGCAGTTCACTTTCCGGCTCTGGGGCCAACGTCCTGACTTTC; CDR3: CASSSLSGSGANVLTF
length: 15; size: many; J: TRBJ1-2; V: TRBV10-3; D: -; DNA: TGTGCCATCAGTGAGTCCAGACAGGATAACTATGGCTACACCTTC; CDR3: CAISESRQDNYGYTF
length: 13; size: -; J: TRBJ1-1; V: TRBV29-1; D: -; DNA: TGCAGCGTTGAATGGGAAATGAACACTGAAGCTTTCTTT; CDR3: CSVEWEMNTEAFF
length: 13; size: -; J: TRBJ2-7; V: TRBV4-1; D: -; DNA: TGCGCCAGCAGCGCACTCAGGGGAAACGAGCAGTACTTC; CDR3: CASSALRGNEQYF
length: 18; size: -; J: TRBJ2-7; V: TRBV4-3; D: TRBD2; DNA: TGCGCCAGCAGCCAAGTCCGAAGTCTGGGGACTAGCGGCTACGAGCAGTACTTC; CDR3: CASSQVRSLGTSGYEQYF
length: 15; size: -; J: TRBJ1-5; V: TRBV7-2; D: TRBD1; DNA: TGTGCCAGCAGCTTTACGACAGGGGTCAATCAGCCCCAGCATTTT; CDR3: CASSFTTGVNQPQHF
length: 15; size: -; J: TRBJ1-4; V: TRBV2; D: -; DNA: TGTGCCAGCAGTGGATACCGGGCCCTTAATGAAAAACTGTTTTTT; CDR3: CASSGYRALNEKLFF
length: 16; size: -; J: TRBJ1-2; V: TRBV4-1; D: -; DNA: TGCGCCAGCAGCCAAGAAGAAGGGATCCGTATCAGTGGCTACACCTTC; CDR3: CASSQEEGIRISGYTF
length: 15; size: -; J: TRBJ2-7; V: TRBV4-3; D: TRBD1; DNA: TGCGCCAGCAGCCAAGACGTGGCCAGGGGGAACGAGCAGTACTTC; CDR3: CASSQDVARGNEQYF
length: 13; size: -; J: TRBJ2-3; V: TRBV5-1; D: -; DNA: TGCGCCAGCGGGCAGGGCACGGCAGATACGCAGTATTTT; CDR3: CASGQGTADTQYF
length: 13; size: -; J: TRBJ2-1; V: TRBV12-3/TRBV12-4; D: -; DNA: TGTGCCAGCAGTTTTCGGCTGGGCGATGAGCAGTTCTTC; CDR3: CASSFRLGDEQFF
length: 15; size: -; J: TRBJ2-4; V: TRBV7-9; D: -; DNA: TGTGCCAGCAGCTTACGAGGCCAAGCCAAAAACATTCAGTACTTC; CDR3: CASSLRGQAKNIQYF
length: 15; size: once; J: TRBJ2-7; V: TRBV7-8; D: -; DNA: TGTGCCAGCAGCTTAGCGCCTGGCAGGGGCTACGAGCAGTACTTC; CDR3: CASSLAPGRGYEQYF
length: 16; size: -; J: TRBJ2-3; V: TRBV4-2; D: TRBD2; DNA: TGTGCTAGCAGCCAAGGGGAGCGGGATAGCACAGATACGCAGTATTTT; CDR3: CASSQGERDSTDTQYF
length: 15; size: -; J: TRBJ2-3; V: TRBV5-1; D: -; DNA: TGCGCCAGCAGCGACTTAGGCGGGGGCCGAGATACGCAGTATTTT; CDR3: CASSDLGGGRDTQYF
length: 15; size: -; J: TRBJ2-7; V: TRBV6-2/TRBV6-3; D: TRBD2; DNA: TGTGCCAGCAGTTACCTAGCGGGAGATGTTGGCGAGCAGTACTTC; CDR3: CASSYLAGDVGEQYF
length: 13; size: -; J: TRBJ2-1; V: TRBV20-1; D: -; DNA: TGCAGTGCCCGAGGACTAAGCCGCAATGAGCAGTTCTTC; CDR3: CSARGLSRNEQFF
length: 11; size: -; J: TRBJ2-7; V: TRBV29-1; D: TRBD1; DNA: TGCAGCGTTGAGACAGGGAATGAGCAGTACTTC; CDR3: CSVETGNEQYF
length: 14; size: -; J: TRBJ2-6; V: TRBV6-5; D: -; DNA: TGTGCCAGCAGGAAAAGCTCTGGGGCCAACGTCCTGACTTTC; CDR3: CASRKSSGANVLTF
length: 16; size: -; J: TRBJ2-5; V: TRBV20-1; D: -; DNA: TGCAGTGCTTCCCCCCTTGGGAAGGCATCCCTGATGGAGCAGTACTTC; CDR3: CSASPLGKASLMEQYF
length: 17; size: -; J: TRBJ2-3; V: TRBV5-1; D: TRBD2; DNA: TGCGCCAGCAGCCCCTGGACTAGCGGGGGGCTCACAGATACGCAGTATTTT; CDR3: CASSPWTSGGLTDTQYF
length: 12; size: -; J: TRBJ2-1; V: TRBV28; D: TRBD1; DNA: TGTGCCAGCAGTCTTCACAGGGGTGAGCAGTTCTTC; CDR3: CASSLHRGEQFF
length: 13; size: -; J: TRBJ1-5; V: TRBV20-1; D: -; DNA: TGCAGTGCCCAGAGGGAAGCGGATCAGCCCCAGCATTTT; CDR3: CSAQREADQPQHF
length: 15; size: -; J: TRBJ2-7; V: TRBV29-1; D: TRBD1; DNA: TGCAGCGTTGTTAGCCGAGGACAGGGGCCCTACGAGCAGTACTTC; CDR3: CSVVSRGQGPYEQYF
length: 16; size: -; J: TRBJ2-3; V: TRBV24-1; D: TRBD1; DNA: TGTGCCACCAGTGATACCATGACAGGGGCGGAAGATACGCAGTATTTT; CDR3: CATSDTMTGAEDTQYF
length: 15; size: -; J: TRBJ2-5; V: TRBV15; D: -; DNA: TGTGCCACCAGCAGAGTCTTACAACATGGAGAGACCCAGTACTTC; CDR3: CATSRVLQHGETQYF
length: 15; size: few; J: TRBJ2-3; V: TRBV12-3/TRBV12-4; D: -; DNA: TGTGCCAGCAGGATTACTAGCCTGAGCACAGATACGCAGTATTTT; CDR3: CASRITSLSTDTQYF
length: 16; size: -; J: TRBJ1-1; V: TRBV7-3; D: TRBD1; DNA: TGTGCCAGCAGCTTAACCAGGGACAGCATGAACACTGAAGCTTTCTTT; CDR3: CASSLTRDSMNTEAFF
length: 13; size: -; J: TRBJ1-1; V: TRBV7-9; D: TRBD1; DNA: TGTGCCAGCAGCCGCACAGGGGGCATTGAAGCTTTCTTT; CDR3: CASSRTGGIEAFF
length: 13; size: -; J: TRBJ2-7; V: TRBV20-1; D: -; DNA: TGCAGTGCTAGCCTCGCGGTATCCTACGAGCAGTACTTC; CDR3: CSASLAVSYEQYF
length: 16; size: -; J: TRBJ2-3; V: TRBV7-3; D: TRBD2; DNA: TGTGCCAGCAGCTTAATGACTAGCGGGATTACTAATACGCAGTATTTT; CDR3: CASSLMTSGITNTQYF
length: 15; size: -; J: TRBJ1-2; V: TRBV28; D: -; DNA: TGTGCCAGCAGTTCATCTAACGCAGCGATCTATGGCTACACCTTC; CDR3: CASSSSNAAIYGYTF
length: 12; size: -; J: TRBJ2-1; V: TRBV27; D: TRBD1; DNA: TGTGCCAGCAGACCCAGACAGGGGGAGTGGTTCTTC; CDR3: CASRPRQGEWFF
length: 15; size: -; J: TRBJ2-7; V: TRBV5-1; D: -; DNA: TGCGCCAGCAGCTTGTCACCGGAAAGCCCCAACGAGCAGTACTTC; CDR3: CASSLSPESPNEQYF
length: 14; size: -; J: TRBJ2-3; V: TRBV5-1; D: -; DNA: TGCGCCAGCAGCTTGGGCAGGTCGGATGGTACGCAGTATTTT; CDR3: CASSLGRSDGTQYF
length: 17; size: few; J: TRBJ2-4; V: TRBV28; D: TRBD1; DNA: TGTGCCAGCAGGACAGGGTTTCAGGCAATAGCCAAAAACATTCAGTACTTC; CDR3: CASRTGFQAIAKNIQYF
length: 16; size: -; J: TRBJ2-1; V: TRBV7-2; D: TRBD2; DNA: TGTGCCAGCGTTTTCTCCGCGGGAGAAGGGCCCGGGGAGCAGTTCTTC; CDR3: CASVFSAGEGPGEQFF
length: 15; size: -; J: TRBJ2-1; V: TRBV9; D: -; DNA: TGTGCCAGCAGCCCCCCCGGGGCTGGGTACAATGAGCAGTTCTTC; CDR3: CASSPPGAGYNEQFF
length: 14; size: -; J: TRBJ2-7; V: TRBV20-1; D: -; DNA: TGCAGTGCCCCACAGAGGACATCGAGCTACGAGCAGTACTTC; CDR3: CSAPQRTSSYEQYF
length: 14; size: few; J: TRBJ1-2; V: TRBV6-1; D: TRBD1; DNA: TGTGCCAGCAGTGAACCAGGGACAGGGTTCGGCTACACCTTC; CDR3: CASSEPGTGFGYTF
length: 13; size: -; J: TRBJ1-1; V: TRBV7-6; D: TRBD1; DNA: TGTGCCAGCAGCTCTGGACAGGTCGAAGAAGCTTTCTTT; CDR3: CASSSGQVEEAFF
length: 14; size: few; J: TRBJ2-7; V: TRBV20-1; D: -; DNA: TGCAGTGCTAGAGATAGCAGTGTGACCTACGAGCAGTACTTC; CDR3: CSARDSSVTYEQYF
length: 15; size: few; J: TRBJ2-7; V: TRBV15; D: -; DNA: TGTGCCACCAGCAGAGATCCTATCATCCCGAACGAGCAGTACTTC; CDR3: CATSRDPIIPNEQYF
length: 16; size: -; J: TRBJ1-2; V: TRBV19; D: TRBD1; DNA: TGTGCCAGTATAAGGACAGGGGGCCCCATGGGCGATGGCTACACCTTC; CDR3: CASIRTGGPMGDGYTF
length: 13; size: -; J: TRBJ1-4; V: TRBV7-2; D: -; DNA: TGTGCCAGCAGCTCGTCGGGAAACGAAAAACTGTTTTTT; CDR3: CASSSSGNEKLFF
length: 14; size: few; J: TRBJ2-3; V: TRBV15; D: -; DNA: TGTGCCACCAGCAGCGATACTCTCCTAGATACGCAGTATTTT; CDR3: CATSSDTLLDTQYF
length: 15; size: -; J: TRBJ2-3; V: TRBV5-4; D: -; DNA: TGTGCCAGCAACCTAGCTACCTCTAGCACAGATACGCAGTATTTT; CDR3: CASNLATSSTDTQYF
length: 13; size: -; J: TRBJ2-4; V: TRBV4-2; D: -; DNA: TGTGCCAGCAGCCAAGACCGGGCTAGTCGTCAGTACTTC; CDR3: CASSQDRASRQYF
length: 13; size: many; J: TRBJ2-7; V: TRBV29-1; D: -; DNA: TGCAGCGTTATGCGGACGGGAGCCTACGAGCAGTACTTC; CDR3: CSVMRTGAYEQYF
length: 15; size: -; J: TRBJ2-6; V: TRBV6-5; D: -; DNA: TGTGCCAGCAGTCGGGGGGCGTCTGGGGCCAACGTCCTGACTTTC; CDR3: CASSRGASGANVLTF
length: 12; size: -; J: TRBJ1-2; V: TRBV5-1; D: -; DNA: TGCGCCAGCCAAGGCGAGAACTATGGCTACACCTTC; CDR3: CASQGENYGYTF
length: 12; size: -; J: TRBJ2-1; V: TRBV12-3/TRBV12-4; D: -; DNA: TGTGCCAGCAGTTTGGTCGGCGATGAGCAGTTCTTC; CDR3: CASSLVGDEQFF
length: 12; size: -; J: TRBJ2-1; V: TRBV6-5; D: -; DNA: TGTGCCAGCAGAAGACCCCCTTGGGAGCAGTTCTTC; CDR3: CASRRPPWEQFF
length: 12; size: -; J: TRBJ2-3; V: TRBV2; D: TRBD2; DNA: TGTGCCGCAGCGGGGATCACAGATACGCAGTATTTT; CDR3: CAAAGITDTQYF
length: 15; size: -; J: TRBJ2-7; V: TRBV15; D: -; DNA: TGTGCCACCAGCAGAGGGGCCTCGCTCAGGCCCGAGCAGTACTTC; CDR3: CATSRGASLRPEQYF
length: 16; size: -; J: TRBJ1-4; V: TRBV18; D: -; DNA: TGTGCCAGCTCACCACAGGGGCGTGCAACTAATGAAAAACTGTTTTTT; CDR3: CASSPQGRATNEKLFF
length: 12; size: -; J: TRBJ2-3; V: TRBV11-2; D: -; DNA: TGTGCCAGCACTCCGGGGGCAGATACGCAGTATTTT; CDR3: CASTPGADTQYF